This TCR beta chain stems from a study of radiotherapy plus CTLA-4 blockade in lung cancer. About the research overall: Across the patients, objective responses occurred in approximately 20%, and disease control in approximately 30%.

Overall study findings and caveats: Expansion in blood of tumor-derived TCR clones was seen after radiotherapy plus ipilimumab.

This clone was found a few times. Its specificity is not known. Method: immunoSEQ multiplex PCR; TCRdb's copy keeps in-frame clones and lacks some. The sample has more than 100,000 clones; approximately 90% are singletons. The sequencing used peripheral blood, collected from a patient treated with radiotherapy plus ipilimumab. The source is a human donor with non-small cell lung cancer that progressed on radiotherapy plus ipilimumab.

CDR3 sequence (DNA): TGTGCCATCAGTGACGCAGGGTGGGAGCAGTACTTC. Translated: CAISDAGWEQYF. The chain is built from TRBV10-3 and TRBJ2-7; possibly TRBD1 for D (5 bases). V lost 3 bases, J lost 7 bases, and 10 bases lay in between. Germline-derived CDR1 and CDR2 are ENHRY and SYGVKD. The CDR3 loop spans 12 amino acids.